This passage covers 24 T cell receptor beta chains from one sample sequenced in a study of response to subunit inactivated influenza vaccine. TCRdb passed the RT-PCR reads through MiXCR, listing each CDR3 protein once. The sample comprises about 520,000 distinct CDR3 sequences, around 25% of which are singletons, and 1.5% to 2% rests with the top ten. The sequencing used CD4+ T cells sorted from PBMCs, collected around 5 days after vaccination. Receptors originate from a man aged 45-65 years who received an inactivated influenza vaccine.

This clonotype was seen a handful of times. J is TRBJ2-5 and V is TRBV6-2 or TRBV6-3; D is ambiguous. Trimming stripped 0 bases from V and 3 bases from J, with 5 bases between. Germline CDR1 MNHEY, CDR2 SVGEGT. The CDR3 loop spans 13 amino acids. The CDR3 sequence: CASSYSEKETQYF. In DNA, the CDR3 is TGTGCCAGCAGTTACTCGGAGAAAGAGACCCAGTACTTC.

This clonotype was counted between two and nine times. The chain employs TRBV6-2 or TRBV6-3 and TRBJ1-6; D ambiguous. CDR1 and CDR2 from the germline V gene are MNHEY and SVGEGT. Trimming pared 8 bases from V and 8 bases from J, leaving 10 bases between. This CDR3 spans 12 amino acids. The CDR3 DNA sequence: TGTGCCAGCGGAACCACGTATTCACCCCTCCACTTT. Protein sequence: CASGTTYSPLHF.

This sequence joins TRBV3-1 and TRBJ2-6; D perhaps matches TRBD1 (6 bases). The ends were cut back, 4 bases at V and 2 bases at J, with 15 bases in the middle. The CDR3 spans 17 residues. The germline V gene encodes CDR1 LGHDT and CDR2 YNNKEL (reference sequence). This CDR3 is CASSLTYTGTGANVLTF. The CDR3 DNA is TGTGCCAGCAGCCTAACTTATACAGGGACTGGGGCCAACGTCCTGACTTTC. The variable domain in full, completed from reference TRBV3-1 and TRBJ2-6, reads DTAVSQTPKYLVTQMGNDKSIKCEQNLGHDTMYWYKQDSKKFLKIMFSYNNKELIINETVPNRFSPKSPDKAHLNLHINSLELGDSAVYFCASSLTYTGTGANVLTFGAGSRLTVL.

This clonotype was seen only a few times. V usage is TRBV24-1 and J usage is TRBJ2-7, with no clear D. V lost 4 bases and J 0 bases, leaving 9 bases between the germline ends. This CDR3 has 14 amino acids. Germline lookup yields CDR1 KGHDR and CDR2 SFDVKD. The CDR3 here is CATSEGGGSYEQYF. CDR3 sequence (DNA): TGTGCCACCAGTGAAGGCGGCGGCTCCTACGAGCAGTACTTC.

The chain couples TRBV6-1 to TRBJ2-1, with 7 bases lining up with TRBD2. The CDR3 has 14 residues. Germline V gene data show CDR1 as MNHNS and CDR2 as SASEGT. The V gene end was trimmed by 8 bases and the J gene end by 5 bases; junction bases not matched to a gene: 9. The CDR3 sequence is CASFRASGHNEQFF. CDR3 nucleotides: TGTGCCAGCTTCCGGGCTAGCGGCCACAATGAGCAGTTCTTC.

This clonotype was seen a handful of times. The chain recombines TRBV29-1 with TRBJ2-5, with 10 bases fitting TRBD2. V was clipped by 4 bases and J by 6 bases; unmatched bases: 8. Germline V gene sequence: CDR1 SQVTM, CDR2 ANQGSEA. CDR3 length: 14 residues. In nucleotides, the CDR3 is TGCAGCGTTGGAGGAGCGGGAGGGGGACAGACCCAGTACTTC. It specifies CSVGGAGGGQTQYF.

The genes are TRBV28 and TRBJ1-2; D gene uncertain. The CDR3 is 12 amino acids. From germline, CDR1 is MDHEN and CDR2 SYDVKM. The V end was cut by 7 bases, the J end by 7 bases, with 13 bases between. The CDR3, as DNA: TGTGCCAGCACCGCCTATGGCCTTGGCTACACCTTC. Its protein product is CASTAYGLGYTF.

This clonotype was seen a single time. The junction differs from germline at one of its ends, possibly a read error. The chain employs TRBV7-3 and TRBJ2-7; TRBD1 matches at 8 bases. CDR3 length: 13 residues. Germline CDR1 is SGHTA and CDR2 is FQGTGA. DNA for the CDR3: TGTGCCAGCAGCTTAAATCAGGGGGCGCGGCAAGACTTC. Encoded protein: CASSLNQGARQDF.

This clonotype was seen a handful of times. The V gene is TRBV12-3 or TRBV12-4, the J gene TRBJ1-5, with 9 bases matching TRBD1. V was clipped by 8 bases and J by 6 bases; unmatched bases: 5. CDR3 length: 13 amino acids. In nucleotides, the CDR3 is TGTGCCAGCGGGGGACAGGGCAGTCAGCCCCAGCATTTT. Translated, it gives CASGGQGSQPQHF.

This clonotype was found a few times. CDR3 nucleotides: TGTGCCAGCAGCGTAGTGCCCACAGGGACCAAGAAGTCGGATACGCAGTATTTT. This codes for CASSVVPTGTKKSDTQYF. The chain combines TRBV9 with TRBJ2-3; a weak D match, TRBD1 (6 bases). Germline-derived CDR1 and CDR2 are SGDLS and YYNGEE. Trimming shortened V by 0 bases and J by 6 bases, and 23 bases separated the two germline ends. The CDR3 has 18 residues.

This clonotype was seen only a few times. This rearrangement joins TRBV20-1 to TRBJ2-1; 10 nucleotides align to TRBD2. Trimming cost V 3 bases and J 6 bases; bases outside gene matches: 17. The germline gives CDR1 DFQATT, CDR2 SNEGSKA (reference sequence). CDR3 length equals 18 residues. The CDR3 coding sequence is TGCAGTGCTAGCGGGACACTTACCGGGACTAGCGTCCTCAATGAGCAGTTCTTC. Its protein is CSASGTLTGTSVLNEQFF.

The chain joins TRBV10-3 to TRBJ2-3, with 9 bases fitting TRBD2. CDR3 length: 15 amino acids. Per germline, CDR1 ENHRY and CDR2 SYGVKD. The V segment lost 10 bases and the J segment 0 bases; nucleotides outside the gene matches: 8. The CDR3 nucleotides read TGTGCCACCGATAGCGGGAGAGCTAGCACAGATACGCAGTATTTT. Translation gives CATDSGRASTDTQYF.

This chain links TRBV30 with TRBJ1-4; TRBD1 aligns across 7 bases. The V and J ends lost 2 bases and 4 bases, in that order; junction bases with no gene match: 7. This CDR3 has 15 residues. Germline assignment: CDR1 GTSNPN and CDR2 SVGIG (reference sequence). CDR3 protein: CAWSPLGQNNEKLFF. In DNA form, the CDR3 reads TGTGCCTGGAGTCCACTGGGACAGAATAATGAAAAACTGTTTTTT.

V and J are TRBV28 and TRBJ2-1, with TRBD2 matching over 11 bases. V lost 5 bases, J lost 0 bases, and 9 bases stayed unmatched. The CDR3 spans 18 residues. Germline V CDR1 and CDR2: MDHEN, SYDVKM. The CDR3 protein is CASSPGTSGLSSYNEQFF. For the CDR3, the DNA is TGTGCCAGCAGTCCCGGGACTAGCGGATTAAGCTCCTACAATGAGCAGTTCTTC.

The V gene is TRBV12-3 or TRBV12-4, the J gene TRBJ1-2; tentative D call: TRBD1 (6 bases). The CDR3 extends over 13 amino acids. The V and J ends lost 8 bases and 4 bases respectively, with 14 bases between them. The CDR3 region is CASDGGGGYGYTF. The CDR3 DNA is TGTGCCAGCGACGGGGGCGGGGGCTATGGCTACACCTTC.

This clonotype was found a few times. The V call is TRBV14, the J call TRBJ2-3; 7 bases are a match to TRBD1. The length of the CDR3 is 14 residues. V shed 1 base and J 8 bases; nucleotides not matched to a gene: 6. The germline V gene has CDR1 SGHDN and CDR2 FVKESK. This CDR3 reads CASSQAGTVGTQYF. The CDR3 region has the DNA TGTGCCAGCAGCCAAGCCGGGACAGTGGGTACGCAGTATTTT.

This clonotype was detected ten times or more. Compared with germline, one end of the junction differs, possibly owing to a read error. The genes are TRBV7-2 and TRBJ1-1, with D maybe TRBD1 (5 bases). Germline V gene lookup returns CDR1 SGHTA and CDR2 FQGNSA. This CDR3 contains 13 residues. The CDR3: CASSLVAGTEAFF. The CDR3 nucleotides read TGCGCCAGCAGCTTGGTGGCAGGGACTGAAGCTTTCTTT.

The chain carries TRBV6-2 or TRBV6-3 and TRBJ2-1; 10 nucleotides align to TRBD2. Looked up from germline, CDR1 is MNHEY and CDR2 is SVGEGT. V shed 5 bases and J 6 bases; nucleotides not matched to a gene: 10. This CDR3 has 16 amino acids. CDR3: CASSRPLAGVGNEQFF. The CDR3, as DNA: TGTGCCAGCAGTCGTCCCCTAGCGGGAGTAGGCAATGAGCAGTTCTTC.

This clonotype was observed a handful of times. The J gene is TRBJ2-1, the V gene TRBV12-3 or TRBV12-4; D may be TRBD2 (5 bases). V lost 5 bases and J 7 bases, leaving 18 bases between the germline ends. CDR3 size: 15 residues. DNA of the CDR3: TGTGCCAGCAGTCCTTCGGCGGGTATCGAGAATGAGCAGTTCTTC. Translating gives CASSPSAGIENEQFF.

V and J are TRBV7-2 and TRBJ2-3; a weak D match, TRBD1 (6 bases). V was clipped by 1 base and J by 4 bases, with 12 bases between them. CDR3 length: 15 amino acids. CDR1 and CDR2 (germline): SGHTA, FQGNSA. The CDR3: CASSLVGRGADTQYF. CDR3 in DNA: TGTGCCAGCAGCTTAGTCGGCAGGGGAGCAGATACGCAGTATTTT.

In this sample, this clonotype turned up a few times. V gene TRBV7-3 combines with J gene TRBJ2-2; D possibly corresponds to TRBD2 (5 bases). V dropped 2 bases and J dropped 0 bases, with 10 bases sitting between them. This CDR3 has 16 residues. Germline V CDR1 and CDR2: SGHTA, FQGTGA. CDR3 sequence: CASSLAGTTNTGELFF. CDR3 DNA: TGTGCCAGCAGCTTAGCGGGTACTACGAACACCGGGGAGCTGTTTTTT. Variable domain in full (rest from reference TRBV7-3 and TRBJ2-2): GAGVSQTPSNKVTEKGKYVELRCDPISGHTALYWYRQSLGQGPEFLIYFQGTGAADDSGLPNDRFFAVRPEGSVSTLKIQRTERGDSAVYLCASSLAGTTNTGELFFGEGSRLTVL.

The V gene is TRBV20-1, the J gene TRBJ2-7; TRBD2 aligns across 12 bases. V trimming: 3 bases; J trimming: 8 bases; junction bases outside the gene matches: 11. The CDR3 totals 15 residues. The germline gives CDR1 DFQATT, CDR2 SNEGSKA (reference sequence). CDR3 in DNA: TGCAGTGCTAGCTTCGGGACTAGCGGGTCCCAGCAGCAGTACTTC. This encodes CSASFGTSGSQQQYF.

The chain combines TRBV11-2 with TRBJ2-3; the D is unclear. Deletions cut 1 base from V and 0 bases from J, with 8 bases between. This CDR3 has 15 residues. Germline loops: CDR1 SGHAT, CDR2 FQNNGV. This CDR3 reads CASSLGYASTDTQYF. The CDR3 coding sequence is TGTGCCAGCAGCTTAGGCTACGCTAGCACAGATACGCAGTATTTT.

The chain employs TRBV7-8 and TRBJ2-7; 14 bases agree with TRBD2. This CDR3 is built from 16 residues. V was clipped by 1 base and J by 6 bases; unmatched bases: 5. Germline assignment: CDR1 SGHVS and CDR2 FQNEAQ. DNA for the CDR3: TGTGCCAGCAGCTTAGTCCTCGGACTAGCGGGAGGCGAGCAGTACTTC. Translated, it gives CASSLVLGLAGGEQYF.